The 31 T cell receptor beta chains given below trace back to one sample, sequenced in a study of cytomegalovirus exposure and HLA in healthy donors. PCR primers comprised 60 Vbeta and 13 Jbeta primers. Generated by immunoSEQ multiplex PCR, the TCRdb table keeps only in-frame clones and is missing some. This sample has about 120,000 clones, with around 84% found just once. Material for sequencing was PBMCs. These receptors were obtained from a woman under 40 in good health and CMV-seropositive.

This clone was seen only a few times. The rearrangement links TRBV5-6 to TRBJ2-1; 9 nucleotides agree with TRBD1. V gave up 4 bases and J gave up 4 bases; unmatched junction bases: 6. Germline V gene sequence: CDR1 SGHDT, CDR2 YYEEEE. The CDR3 is made up of 15 amino acids. The DNA for the CDR3 is TGTGCCAGCAGCCGTGTGGGACAGGGTTACAATGAGCAGTTCTTC. This sequence encodes CASSRVGQGYNEQFF.

The genes are TRBV7-6 and TRBJ2-1, with TRBD2 matching over 13 bases. Per the germline V gene, CDR1 is SGHVS and CDR2 is FNYEAQ. The V and J ends lost 5 bases and 9 bases, in that order; junction bases with no gene match: 7. The CDR3 has 15 residues. The CDR3, as DNA: TGTGCCAGCAGCCCTTGGACTAGCGGGGGAGGTGAGCAGTTCTTC. Its translation is CASSPWTSGGGEQFF.

The CDR3 DNA sequence: TGCGCCAGCAGCGCCCCCGAGCGCCGAGGTGAGCAGTTCTTC. As protein: CASSAPERRGEQFF. The rearrangement joins TRBV5-1 to TRBJ2-1; D call uncertain. Germline CDR1 is SGHRS and CDR2 is YFSETQ. V lost 4 bases to trimming and J lost 9 bases, with 17 bases between them. The CDR3 runs 14 residues.

V gene TRBV23-1 combines with J gene TRBJ2-7; perhaps TRBD2 as D (6 bases). TRBV23-1 counts as an open reading frame of uncertain function. Trimming left V 4 bases short and J 5 bases short, with 24 bases between. This CDR3 is 17 amino acids long. Written as DNA, the CDR3 is TGCGCCAGCAGTCCTACCGGCGAGGCCAGAGGCGGGAACGAGCAGTACTTC. This translates into CASSPTGEARGGNEQYF.

The chain links TRBV6-6 to TRBJ1-5, with TRBD1 identical over 7 bases. This CDR3 comprises 13 residues. V was clipped by 6 bases and J by 7 bases; unmatched bases: 6. Germline V gene data show CDR1 as MNHNY and CDR2 as SVGAGI (reference sequence). The CDR3 sequence is CASRNTGVQPQHF. The CDR3 bases are TGTGCCAGCAGGAACACAGGGGTCCAGCCCCAGCATTTT.

V is TRBV28 and J is TRBJ1-2, with D possibly TRBD1 on 6 matching bases. The V and J ends lost 7 bases and 8 bases respectively, with 17 bases between them. In germline, CDR1 is MDHEN, CDR2 SYDVKM. The CDR3 length is 13 residues. The CDR3 reads CASTLVGAGGYTF. In DNA, the CDR3 is TGTGCCAGCACCTTGGTGGGGGCCGGGGGCTACACCTTC.

This clone was seen only a few times. The genes are TRBV27 and TRBJ2-7; perhaps TRBD2 as D (5 bases). Trimming shortened V by 4 bases and J by 2 bases, and 12 bases separated the two germline ends. The CDR3 extends over 14 amino acids. CDR1 is MNHEY and CDR2 is SMNVEV in the germline V gene (reference sequence). CDR3 region: CASSWSGITYEQYF. In nucleotides, the CDR3 is TGTGCCAGCAGTTGGTCCGGGATTACCTACGAGCAGTACTTC.

The rearrangement uses TRBV28 and TRBJ2-7; 12 bases align to TRBD2. Losses at the gene ends were 6 bases for V and 3 bases for J; bases not matched to a gene: 6. The CDR3 has 15 amino acids. Germline CDR1 and CDR2: MDHEN and SYDVKM. This CDR3 reads CASRLAGGPLYEQYF. For the CDR3, the DNA is TGTGCCAGCAGACTAGCGGGGGGTCCCCTCTACGAGCAGTACTTC.

A single count supports this clone. The V gene is TRBV18, the J gene TRBJ1-1; 9 nucleotides match TRBD1. V was clipped by 3 bases and J by 2 bases; unmatched bases: 10. Germline V CDR1 and CDR2: KGHSH, LQKENI. The CDR3 sequence is 17 residues long. In nucleotides, the CDR3 is TGTGCCAGCTCACCGGGGACAGGGCGCCTTTTTAACACTGAAGCTTTCTTT. Translation gives CASSPGTGRLFNTEAFF.

The rearrangement joins TRBV30 to TRBJ2-6; 7 bases are a match to TRBD1. The V gene's germline CDR1 is GTSNPN and CDR2 SVGIG (reference sequence). The CDR3 consists of 15 residues. Losses at the gene ends were 4 bases for V and 2 bases for J; bases not matched to a gene: 5. The CDR3 loop reads CAWKQGNPGANVLTF. The CDR3 DNA follows: TGTGCCTGGAAACAGGGGAATCCTGGGGCCAACGTCCTGACTTTC.

CDR3 in DNA: TGTGCCAGCAGTTTACCGGGACAGGGGTCAGATACGCAGTATTTT. It yields the protein CASSLPGQGSDTQYF. The chain is built from TRBV28 and TRBJ2-3; 10 nucleotides match TRBD1. This CDR3 has 15 residues. Germline CDR1 reads MDHEN; CDR2 reads SYDVKM. Trimming removed 2 bases from V and 4 bases from J; junction bases left unmatched: 3.

On this clone: The same CDR3 can be traced to other DNA sequences in this sample. The J gene is TRBJ2-5, the V gene TRBV15, with 7 bases aligning to TRBD2. The CDR3 runs to 13 residues. Per the germline V gene, CDR1 is LNHNV and CDR2 is YYDKDF (reference sequence). The J segment lost 4 bases and the V segment lost 1 base, leaving 0 bases of the junction unmatched. The CDR3 here is CATSRGGGETQYF. The CDR3 coding sequence is TGTGCCACCAGCAGAGGGGGGGGAGAGACCCAGTACTTC.

The chain couples TRBV5-4 to TRBJ1-1; maybe TRBD1 (5 bases). Germline CDR1 SGHNT, CDR2 YYREEE (reference sequence). With 0 bases removed from V and 4 bases from J, the gap between germline ends came to 13 bases. The CDR3 runs 15 residues. CDR3: CASSLASAGGTEAFF. The CDR3 DNA is TGTGCCAGCAGCTTGGCATCTGCGGGGGGCACTGAAGCTTTCTTT.

V gene TRBV6-5 combines with J gene TRBJ1-6, with D possibly TRBD1 on 5 matching bases. The V and J ends lost 6 bases and 13 bases respectively, with 13 bases between them. The CDR3 sequence is 12 residues long. The V gene's germline CDR1 is MNHEY and CDR2 SVGAGI. CDR3 amino acids: CASSPLGRPLHF. Written as DNA, the CDR3 is TGTGCCAGCAGCCCCCTGGGGCGGCCCCTCCACTTT.

This clone was counted between two and nine times. The V gene is TRBV11-1, the J gene TRBJ1-1; 8 nucleotides line up with TRBD1. The germline CDR1 and CDR2 sequences are SGHAT and FQDESV (reference sequence). The ends lost 1 base at V and 5 bases at J; junction bases unmatched: 0. CDR3 size: 13 residues. For the CDR3, the DNA is TGTGCCAGCAGCTTAGGGACAGGGACTGAAGCTTTCTTT. Translated, it gives CASSLGTGTEAFF.

This chain links TRBV10-3 with TRBJ2-1, with D maybe TRBD2 (6 bases). Germline lookup yields CDR1 ENHRY and CDR2 SYGVKD. With 6 bases removed from V and 8 bases from J, the gap between germline ends came to 14 bases. This CDR3 contains 13 residues. This CDR3 reads CAISGGLGHEQFF. CDR3 nucleotide sequence: TGTGCCATCAGCGGGGGTCTAGGGCATGAGCAGTTCTTC.

The J gene is TRBJ2-7, the V gene TRBV5-1; TRBD1 might be the D (5 bases). Trimming stripped 4 bases from V and 0 bases from J, with 11 bases between. Per the germline V gene, CDR1 is SGHRS and CDR2 is YFSETQ. CDR3 length: 14 amino acids. The CDR3 protein is CASSQTAASYEQYF. The CDR3 bases are TGCGCCAGCAGCCAGACAGCCGCCTCCTACGAGCAGTACTTC.

The chain is built from TRBV7-9 and TRBJ2-3; possible D gene TRBD1, 6 bases. Germline V CDR1 and CDR2: SEHNR, FQNEAQ (reference sequence). V was pared by 4 bases and J by 7 bases, with 15 bases between. The CDR3 is made up of 14 amino acids. CDR3 DNA sequence: TGTGCCAGCAGCTCAGCAGGGGTCGGAAATACGCAGTATTTT. Translated: CASSSAGVGNTQYF.

The chain uses TRBV6-1 and TRBJ1-2; D gene unclear. This CDR3 region has 15 residues. Per germline, CDR1 MNHNS and CDR2 SASEGT. The germline V and J ends were trimmed by 1 base and 2 bases, with 11 bases remaining between them. The CDR3 bases are TGTGCCAGCAGTGAAGAGGCCAGCGTAAACTATGGCTACACCTTC. This gives the protein CASSEEASVNYGYTF.

CDR3 loop: CASGGQGTDTQYF. Here the CDR3 DNA reads TGTGCCAGTGGGGGACAGGGAACAGATACGCAGTATTTT. The chain uses TRBV2 and TRBJ2-3; the match to TRBD1 covers 9 bases. The junction had 4 bases not matched to a gene; V was cut back by 9 bases and J by 3 bases. This CDR3 has 13 amino acids. Per germline, CDR1 SNHLY and CDR2 FYNNEI.

The chain uses TRBV6-5 and TRBJ1-3; a possible D gene is TRBD1 (5 bases). V lost 0 bases and J lost 5, with 11 bases in between. Germline CDR1 MNHEY, CDR2 SVGAGI. This CDR3 spans 15 amino acids. The CDR3 protein is CASSYSRGSRNTIYF. CDR3 DNA sequence: TGTGCCAGCAGTTACTCAAGGGGATCGAGAAACACCATATATTTT.

The rearrangement joins TRBV15 to TRBJ1-5; 8 nucleotides match TRBD1. After removal of 1 base from V and 0 bases from J, the junction contained 2 bases not matched to a gene. CDR3 length equals 16 residues. Germline V lookup: CDR1 LNHNV, CDR2 YYDKDF (reference sequence). This CDR3 is CATSRGQGYSNQPQHF. The CDR3 nucleotides read TGTGCCACCAGCAGAGGACAGGGGTATAGCAATCAGCCCCAGCATTTT.

The V call is TRBV7-2, the J call TRBJ2-2; D may be TRBD1 (6 bases). V lost 4 bases and J 4 bases, leaving 19 bases between the germline ends. From germline, CDR1 is SGHTA and CDR2 FQGNSA. This CDR3 comprises 17 residues. The DNA of the CDR3 is TGTGCCAGCAGCTCGACGGGACACAGAACCCGCACCGGGGAGCTGTTTTTT. Amino acids: CASSSTGHRTRTGELFF.

V usage is TRBV10-3 and J usage is TRBJ2-7, with 7 bases fitting TRBD2. The V gene's germline CDR1 is ENHRY and CDR2 SYGVKD. The ends lost 5 bases at V and 2 bases at J; junction bases unmatched: 6. This CDR3 is built from 14 residues. The CDR3 spells CAISRLADTYEQYF. The CDR3 bases are TGTGCCATCAGTCGACTAGCCGATACCTACGAGCAGTACTTC.

The chain has TRBV5-4 and TRBJ2-1; perhaps TRBD1 as D (5 bases). Germline values: CDR1 SGHNT, CDR2 YYREEE (reference sequence). The ends were cut back, 4 bases at V and 2 bases at J, with 16 bases in the middle. The CDR3 runs 16 residues. CDR3 region: CASSLRKGVAYNEQFF. CDR3 coding DNA: TGTGCCAGCAGCCTCCGGAAAGGGGTAGCCTACAATGAGCAGTTCTTC.

The J gene is TRBJ1-2, the V gene TRBV30; 8 bases map to TRBD1. The CDR3 extends over 14 amino acids. The germline CDR1 and CDR2 sequences are GTSNPN and SVGIG (reference sequence). Unmatched junction bases numbered 6, after V lost 3 bases and J lost 3 bases. CDR3 sequence: CAWSGAGGDYGYTF. The CDR3 DNA reads TGTGCCTGGAGCGGTGCAGGGGGCGACTATGGCTACACCTTC.

V gene TRBV5-6 combines with J gene TRBJ2-5; D possibly corresponds to TRBD2 (7 bases). The germline V gene encodes CDR1 SGHDT and CDR2 YYEEEE. Trimming took 1 base from V and 2 from J, leaving 12 bases between them. This CDR3 has 15 residues. In nucleotides, the CDR3 is TGTGCCAGCAGCTTGTGGGGGCGGGGGCAAGAGACCCAGTACTTC. It translates to CASSLWGRGQETQYF.

V usage is TRBV28 and J usage is TRBJ2-7, with D possibly matching TRBD2 (7 bases). V shed 6 bases and J shed 3 bases, with 12 bases lying between them. In germline, CDR1 is MDHEN, CDR2 SYDVKM. This CDR3 has 13 residues. The CDR3, as DNA: TGTGCCAGCAGGGGGGCGGGGGACTACGAGCAGTACTTC. It translates to CASRGAGDYEQYF. The full variable domain, its missing parts supplied by reference TRBV28 and TRBJ2-7, is DVKVTQSSRYLVKRTGEKVFLECVQDMDHENMFWYRQDPGLGLRLIYFSYDVKMKEKGDIPEGYSVSREKKERFSLILESASTNQTSMYLCASRGAGDYEQYFGPGTRLTVT.

J is TRBJ2-7 and V is TRBV5-4, with 8 bases lining up with TRBD1. This CDR3 comprises 15 residues. V shed 3 bases and J 5 bases; nucleotides not matched to a gene: 10. Germline CDR1 is SGHNT and CDR2 is YYREEE (reference sequence). As DNA, the CDR3 is TGTGCCAGCAGCTCCTGGACAGGGCGAGACAACGAGCAGTACTTC. As protein: CASSSWTGRDNEQYF.

V gene TRBV5-5 combines with J gene TRBJ2-2, with a tentative D call TRBD2 (6 bases). The CDR3 has 18 residues. V lost 4 bases and J 1 base, leaving 20 bases between the germline ends. Per germline, CDR1 SGHKS and CDR2 YYEKEE (reference sequence). The CDR3 loop reads CASSPGTLAEGNTGELFF. As DNA, the CDR3 is TGTGCCAGCAGCCCGGGGACTTTGGCGGAGGGGAACACCGGGGAGCTGTTTTTT.

CDR3 coding DNA: TGTGCCAGCAGTTACTATCGGGGTAATTCACCCCTCCACTTT. Residues: CASSYYRGNSPLHF. This chain joins TRBV6-5 and TRBJ1-6, with unresolved D. The length of the CDR3 is 14 residues. The V end lost 1 base, the J end lost 6 bases, and 7 bases lay between the germline ends. In germline, CDR1 is MNHEY, CDR2 SVGAGI.